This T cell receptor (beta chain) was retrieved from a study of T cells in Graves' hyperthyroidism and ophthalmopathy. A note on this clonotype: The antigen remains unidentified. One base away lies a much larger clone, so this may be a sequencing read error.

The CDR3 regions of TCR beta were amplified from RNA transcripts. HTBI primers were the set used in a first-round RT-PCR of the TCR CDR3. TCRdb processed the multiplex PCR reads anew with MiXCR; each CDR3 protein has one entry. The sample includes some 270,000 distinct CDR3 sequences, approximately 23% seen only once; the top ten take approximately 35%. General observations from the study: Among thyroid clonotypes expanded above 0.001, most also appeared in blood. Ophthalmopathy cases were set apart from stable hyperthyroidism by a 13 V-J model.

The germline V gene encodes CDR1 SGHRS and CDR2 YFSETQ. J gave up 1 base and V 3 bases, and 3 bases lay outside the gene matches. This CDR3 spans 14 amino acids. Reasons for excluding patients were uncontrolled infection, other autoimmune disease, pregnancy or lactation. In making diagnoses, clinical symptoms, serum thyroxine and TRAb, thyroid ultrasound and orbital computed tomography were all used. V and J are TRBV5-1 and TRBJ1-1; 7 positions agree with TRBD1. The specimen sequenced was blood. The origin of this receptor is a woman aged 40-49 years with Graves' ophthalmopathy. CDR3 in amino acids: CASSYRQGNTEAFF. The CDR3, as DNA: TGCGCCAGCAGCTACCGACAGGGGAACACTGAAGCTTTCTTT.